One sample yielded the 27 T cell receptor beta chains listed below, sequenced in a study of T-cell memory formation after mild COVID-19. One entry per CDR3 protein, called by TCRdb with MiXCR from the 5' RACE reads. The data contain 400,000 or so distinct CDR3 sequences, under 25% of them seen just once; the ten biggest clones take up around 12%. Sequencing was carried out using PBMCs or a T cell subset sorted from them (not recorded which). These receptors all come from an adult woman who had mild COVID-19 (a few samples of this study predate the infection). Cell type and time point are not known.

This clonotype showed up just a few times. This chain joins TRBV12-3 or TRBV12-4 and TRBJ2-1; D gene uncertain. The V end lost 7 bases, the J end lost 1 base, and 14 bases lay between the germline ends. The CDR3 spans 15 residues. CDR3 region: CASTPSLRSYNEQFF. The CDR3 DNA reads TGTGCCAGCACCCCGAGTCTTCGTTCCTACAATGAGCAGTTCTTC.

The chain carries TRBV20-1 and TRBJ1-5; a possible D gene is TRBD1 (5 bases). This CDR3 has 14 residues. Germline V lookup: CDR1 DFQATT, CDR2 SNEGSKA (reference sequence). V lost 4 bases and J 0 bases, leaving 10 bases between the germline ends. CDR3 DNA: TGCAGTGCTAAAGGGGCAGTTAGCAATCAGCCCCAGCATTTT. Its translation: CSAKGAVSNQPQHF.

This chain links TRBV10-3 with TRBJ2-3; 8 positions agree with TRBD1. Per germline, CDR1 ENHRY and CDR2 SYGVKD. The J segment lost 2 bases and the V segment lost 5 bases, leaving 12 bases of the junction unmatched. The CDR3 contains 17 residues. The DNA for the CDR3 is TGTGCCATCAGTTCGCCCCGGGACAGGCACGACACAGATACGCAGTATTTT. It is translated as CAISSPRDRHDTDTQYF.

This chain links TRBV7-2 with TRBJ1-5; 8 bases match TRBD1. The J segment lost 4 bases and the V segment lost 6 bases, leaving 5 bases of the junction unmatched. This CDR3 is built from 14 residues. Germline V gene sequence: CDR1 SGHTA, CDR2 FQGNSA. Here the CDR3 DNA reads TGTGCCAGCAGACCCGGACAGGGAAATCAGCCCCAGCATTTT. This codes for CASRPGQGNQPQHF.

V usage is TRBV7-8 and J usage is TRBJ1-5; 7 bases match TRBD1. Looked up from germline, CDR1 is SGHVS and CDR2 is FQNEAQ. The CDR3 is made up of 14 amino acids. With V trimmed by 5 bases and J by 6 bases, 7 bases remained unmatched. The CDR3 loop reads CASSTTGAIQPQHF. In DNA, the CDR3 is TGTGCCAGCAGCACAACAGGGGCGATTCAGCCCCAGCATTTT. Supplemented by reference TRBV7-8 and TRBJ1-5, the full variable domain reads GAGVSQSPRYKVAKRGQDVALRCDPISGHVSLFWYQQALGQGPEFLTYFQNEAQLDKSGLPSDRFFAERPEGSVSTLKIQRTQQEDSAVYLCASSTTGAIQPQHFGDGTRLSIL.

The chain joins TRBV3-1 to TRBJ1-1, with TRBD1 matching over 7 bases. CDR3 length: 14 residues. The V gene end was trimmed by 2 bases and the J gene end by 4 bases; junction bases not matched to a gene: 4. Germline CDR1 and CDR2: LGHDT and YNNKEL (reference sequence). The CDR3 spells CASSQRQGLTEAFF. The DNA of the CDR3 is TGTGCCAGCAGCCAACGACAGGGTCTCACTGAAGCTTTCTTT.

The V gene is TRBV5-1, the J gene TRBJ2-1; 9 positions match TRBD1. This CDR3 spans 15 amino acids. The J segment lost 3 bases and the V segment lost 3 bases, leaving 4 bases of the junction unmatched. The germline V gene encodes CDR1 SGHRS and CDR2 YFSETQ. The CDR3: CASSSGTGNYNEQFF. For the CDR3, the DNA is TGCGCCAGCAGCTCCGGGACAGGGAACTACAATGAGCAGTTCTTC.

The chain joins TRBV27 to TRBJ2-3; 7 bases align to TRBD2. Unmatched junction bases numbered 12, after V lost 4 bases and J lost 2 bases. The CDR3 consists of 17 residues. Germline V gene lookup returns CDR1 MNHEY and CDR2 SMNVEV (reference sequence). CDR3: CASSYLGSSGYTDTQYF. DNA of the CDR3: TGTGCCAGCAGTTATCTCGGGTCTAGCGGATACACAGATACGCAGTATTTT.

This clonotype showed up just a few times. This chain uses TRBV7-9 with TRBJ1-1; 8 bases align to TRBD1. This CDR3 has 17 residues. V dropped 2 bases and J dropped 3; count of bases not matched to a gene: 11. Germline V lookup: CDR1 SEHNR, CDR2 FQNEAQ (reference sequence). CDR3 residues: CASSLIGRGPVYTEAFF. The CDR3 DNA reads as TGTGCCAGCAGCTTAATTGGCAGGGGGCCAGTGTACACTGAAGCTTTCTTT.

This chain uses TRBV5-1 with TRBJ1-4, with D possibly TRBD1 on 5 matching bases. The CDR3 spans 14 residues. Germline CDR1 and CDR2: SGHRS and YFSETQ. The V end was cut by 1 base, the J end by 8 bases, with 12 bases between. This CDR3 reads CASSLKQGGEKLFF. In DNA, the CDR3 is TGCGCCAGCAGCTTGAAGCAGGGTGGCGAAAAACTGTTTTTT.

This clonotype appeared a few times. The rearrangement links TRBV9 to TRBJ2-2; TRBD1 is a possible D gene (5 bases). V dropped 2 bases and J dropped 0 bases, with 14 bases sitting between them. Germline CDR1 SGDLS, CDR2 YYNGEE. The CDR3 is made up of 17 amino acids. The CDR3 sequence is CASSVRPGSANTGELFF. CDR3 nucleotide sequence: TGTGCCAGCAGCGTTCGACCAGGGTCCGCGAACACCGGGGAGCTGTTTTTT.

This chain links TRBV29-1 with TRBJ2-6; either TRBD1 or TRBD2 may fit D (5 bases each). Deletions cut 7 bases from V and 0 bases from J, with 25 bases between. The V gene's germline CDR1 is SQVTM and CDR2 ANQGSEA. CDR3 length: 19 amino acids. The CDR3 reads CSAGLTPGTADSGANVLTF. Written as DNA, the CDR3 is TGCAGCGCCGGCCTGACTCCCGGGACCGCTGACTCTGGGGCCAACGTCCTGACTTTC.

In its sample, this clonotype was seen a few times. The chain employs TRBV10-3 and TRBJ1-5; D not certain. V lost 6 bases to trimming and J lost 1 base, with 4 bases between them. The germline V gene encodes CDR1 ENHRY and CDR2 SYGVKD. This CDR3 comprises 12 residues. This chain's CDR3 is CAIRGSNQPQHF. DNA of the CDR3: TGTGCCATCAGGGGCAGCAATCAGCCCCAGCATTTT.

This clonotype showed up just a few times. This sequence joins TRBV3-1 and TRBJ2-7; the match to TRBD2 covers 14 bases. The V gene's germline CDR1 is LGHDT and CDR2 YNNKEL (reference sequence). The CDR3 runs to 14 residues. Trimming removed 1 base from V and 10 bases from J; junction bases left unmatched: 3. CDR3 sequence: CASSQGGLAGAQYF. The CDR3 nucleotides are TGTGCCAGCAGCCAAGGGGGACTAGCGGGAGCCCAGTACTTC.

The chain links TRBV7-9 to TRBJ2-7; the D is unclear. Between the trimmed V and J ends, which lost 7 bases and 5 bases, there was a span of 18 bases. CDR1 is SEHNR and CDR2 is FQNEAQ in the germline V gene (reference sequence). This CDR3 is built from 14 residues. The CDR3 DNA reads TGTGCCAGCACCCTACCGGGCAGGTCCAACGAGCAGTACTTC. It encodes CASTLPGRSNEQYF.

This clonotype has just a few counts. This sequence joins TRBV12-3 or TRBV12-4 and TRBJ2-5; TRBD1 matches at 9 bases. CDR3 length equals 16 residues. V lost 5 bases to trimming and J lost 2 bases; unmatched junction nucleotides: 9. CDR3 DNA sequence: TGTGCCAGCAGTCTCAACAACAGGGGGCCTCAAGAGACCCAGTACTTC. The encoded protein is CASSLNNRGPQETQYF.

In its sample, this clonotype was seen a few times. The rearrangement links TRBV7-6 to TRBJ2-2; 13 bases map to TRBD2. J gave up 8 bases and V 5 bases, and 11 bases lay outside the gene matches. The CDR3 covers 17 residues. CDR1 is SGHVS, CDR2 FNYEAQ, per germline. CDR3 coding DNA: TGTGCCAGCAGCCCCACGACTAGCGGGGGGTCGTCGGGGGAGCTGTTTTTT. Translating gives CASSPTTSGGSSGELFF. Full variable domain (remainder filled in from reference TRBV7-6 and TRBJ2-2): GAGVSQSPRYKVTKRGQDVALRCDPISGHVSLYWYRQALGQGPEFLTYFNYEAQQDKSGLPNDRFSAERPEGSISTLTIQRTEQRDSAMYRCASSPTTSGGSSGELFFGEGSRLTVL.

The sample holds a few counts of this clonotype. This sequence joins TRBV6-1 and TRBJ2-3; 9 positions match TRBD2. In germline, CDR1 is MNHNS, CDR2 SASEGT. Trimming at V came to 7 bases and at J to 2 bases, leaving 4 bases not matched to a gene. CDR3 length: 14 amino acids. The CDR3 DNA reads TGTGCCAGCAAGGCTAGCGGGGCCACAGATACGCAGTATTTT. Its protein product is CASKASGATDTQYF.

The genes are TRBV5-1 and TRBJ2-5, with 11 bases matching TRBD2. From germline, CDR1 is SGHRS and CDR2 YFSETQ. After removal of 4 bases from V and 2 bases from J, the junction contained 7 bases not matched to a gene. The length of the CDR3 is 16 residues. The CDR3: CASSEGTSGKQETQYF. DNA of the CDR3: TGCGCCAGCAGCGAAGGGACTAGCGGAAAGCAAGAGACCCAGTACTTC.

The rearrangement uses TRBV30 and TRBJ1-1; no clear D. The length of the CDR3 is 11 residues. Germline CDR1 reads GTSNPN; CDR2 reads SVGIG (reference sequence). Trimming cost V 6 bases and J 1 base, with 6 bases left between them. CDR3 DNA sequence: TGTGCCTGCGAGGAGAACACTGAAGCTTTCTTT. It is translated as CACEENTEAFF.

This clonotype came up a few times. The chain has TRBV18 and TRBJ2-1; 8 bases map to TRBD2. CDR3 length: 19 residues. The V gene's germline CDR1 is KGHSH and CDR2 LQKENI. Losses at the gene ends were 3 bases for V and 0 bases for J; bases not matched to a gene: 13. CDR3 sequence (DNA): TGTGCCAGCTCACCCTCTCGGGTAGCGGGGACTAGCTCCTACAATGAGCAGTTCTTC. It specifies CASSPSRVAGTSSYNEQFF.

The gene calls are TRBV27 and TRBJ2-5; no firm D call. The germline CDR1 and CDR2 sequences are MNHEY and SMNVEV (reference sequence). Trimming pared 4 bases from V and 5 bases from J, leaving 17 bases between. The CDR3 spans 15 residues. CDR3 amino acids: CASSSIFQPGETQYF. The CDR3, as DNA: TGTGCCAGCAGTTCGATATTCCAACCCGGGGAGACCCAGTACTTC.

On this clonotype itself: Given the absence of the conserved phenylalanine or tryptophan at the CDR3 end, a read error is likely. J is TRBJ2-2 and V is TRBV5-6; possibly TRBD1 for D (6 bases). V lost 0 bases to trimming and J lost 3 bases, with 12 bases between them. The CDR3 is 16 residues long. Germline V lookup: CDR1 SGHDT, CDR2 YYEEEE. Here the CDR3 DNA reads TGTGCCAGCAGCTTGGCGGCAGGGGAGTACACCGGGGAGCTGTTTTCT. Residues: CASSLAAGEYTGELFS.

In DNA, the CDR3 is TGTGCCAGCAGCCAGGCATCGCTGAACACCGGGGAGCTGTTTTTT. Amino acid sequence: CASSQASLNTGELFF. This chain links TRBV14 with TRBJ2-2; D is unresolved. CDR1 is SGHDN, CDR2 FVKESK, per germline. V was cut by 3 bases and J by 1 base, with 9 bases left in between. CDR3 length: 15 amino acids. Drawing the rest from reference TRBV14 and TRBJ2-2, the complete variable domain is EAGVTQFPSHSVIEKGQTVTLRCDPISGHDNLYWYRRVMGKEIKFLLHFVKESKQDESGMPNNRFLAERTGGTYSTLKVQPAELEDSGVYFCASSQASLNTGELFFGEGSRLTVL.

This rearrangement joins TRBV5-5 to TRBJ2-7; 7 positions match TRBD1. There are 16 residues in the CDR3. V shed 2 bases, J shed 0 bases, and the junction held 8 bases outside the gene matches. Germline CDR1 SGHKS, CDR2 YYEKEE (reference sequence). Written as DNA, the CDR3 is TGTGCCAGCAGCTTTAGGGACAGCCATTCCTCCTACGAGCAGTACTTC. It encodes CASSFRDSHSSYEQYF. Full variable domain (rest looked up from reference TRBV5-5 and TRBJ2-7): DAGVTQSPTHLIKTRGQQVTLRCSPISGHKSVSWYQQVLGQGPQFIFQYYEKEERGRGNFPDRFSARQFPNYSSELNVNALLLGDSALYLCASSFRDSHSSYEQYFGPGTRLTVT.

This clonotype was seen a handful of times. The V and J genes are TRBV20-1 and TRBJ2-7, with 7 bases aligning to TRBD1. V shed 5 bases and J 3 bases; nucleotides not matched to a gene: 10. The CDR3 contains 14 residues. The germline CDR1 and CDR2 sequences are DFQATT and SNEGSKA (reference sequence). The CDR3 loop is CSAGPRGINYEQYF. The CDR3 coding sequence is TGCAGTGCTGGGCCCAGGGGGATAAACTACGAGCAGTACTTC.

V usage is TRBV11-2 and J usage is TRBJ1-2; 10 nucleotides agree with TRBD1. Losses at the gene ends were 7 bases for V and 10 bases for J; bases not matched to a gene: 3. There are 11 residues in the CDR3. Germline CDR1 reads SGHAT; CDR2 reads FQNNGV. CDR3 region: CASTGTGDYTF. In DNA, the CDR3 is TGTGCCAGCACCGGGACAGGGGACTACACCTTC. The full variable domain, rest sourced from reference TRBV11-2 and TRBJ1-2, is EAGVAQSPRYKIIEKRQSVAFWCNPISGHATLYWYQQILGQGPKLLIQFQNNGVVDDSQLPKDRFSAERLKGVDSTLKIQPAKLEDSAVYLCASTGTGDYTFGSGTRLTVV.